The 14 T cell receptor beta chains below were found in one sample sequenced in a study of immune characterization of retroperitoneal liposarcoma. TCRdb analysed the PCR reads with MiXCR anew, one entry per CDR3 protein. Of roughly 9,700 distinct CDR3 sequences listed, around 30% were seen once; the top ten hold approximately 9%. The sample was tumor tissue. The origin of the receptors is a female donor with retroperitoneal liposarcoma.

In this sample, this clonotype turned up a few times. The chain carries TRBV6-1 and TRBJ1-5; no definite D call. Germline loops: CDR1 MNHNS, CDR2 SASEGT. V lost 6 bases to trimming and J lost 0 bases, with 3 bases between them. This CDR3 spans 12 amino acids. CDR3 in DNA: TGTGCCAGCAGCGGTAGCAATCAGCCCCAGCATTTT. Protein product: CASSGSNQPQHF.

The CDR3 DNA is TGTGCCAGCAGTGGACTAGCGTCATACCGGGGAGAGACCCAGTACTTC. It encodes CASSGLASYRGETQYF. The rearrangement joins TRBV6-5 to TRBJ2-5, with TRBD2 identical over 9 bases. The ends lost 5 bases at V and 4 bases at J; junction bases unmatched: 11. Germline CDR1 MNHEY, CDR2 SVGAGI. The CDR3 has 16 amino acids.

This chain joins TRBV7-8 and TRBJ2-3; tentatively, D is TRBD2 (6 bases). The closer fit of TRBJ2-1 to the DNA end suggests the J call may be wrong. The germline V gene has CDR1 SGHVS and CDR2 FQNEAQ. This CDR3 has 15 amino acids. CDR3 sequence (DNA): TGTGCCAGCAGCTTAGACACCGGGGGTTCAGAGACCCAGTTCTTC. Amino acid sequence: CASSLDTGGSETQFF.

CDR3 coding DNA: TGTGCCAGCAGCTTGGGCAGATCTATCTCTGTTCTCGGAAACACCATATATTTT. This codes for CASSLGRSISVLGNTIYF. The chain joins TRBV7-2 to TRBJ1-3, with no clear D. CDR1 and CDR2 from the germline V gene are SGHTA and FQGNSA. The CDR3 has 18 residues. Trimming pared 3 bases from V and 4 bases from J, leaving 22 bases between.

This clonotype occurred a few times. The V call is TRBV7-3, the J call TRBJ2-1, with D possibly matching TRBD1 (6 bases). Between the trimmed V and J ends, which lost 6 bases and 1 base, there was a span of 13 bases. Germline V lookup: CDR1 SGHTA, CDR2 FQGTGA. The CDR3 spans 15 residues. CDR3 coding DNA: TGTGCCAGCAGTCCCATAGGGGGATCCTACAATGAGCAGTTCTTC. The encoded protein is CASSPIGGSYNEQFF.

The chain combines TRBV11-1 with TRBJ1-2; weak D call: TRBD1 (6 bases). CDR1 and CDR2 (germline): SGHAT, FQDESV (reference sequence). This CDR3 is built from 11 residues. Trimming left V 5 bases short and J 5 bases short, with 6 bases between. The CDR3 loop is CASSQGYGYTF. The CDR3 DNA is TGTGCCAGCAGCCAGGGGTATGGCTACACCTTC.

The chain employs TRBV6-1 and TRBJ2-5, with D perhaps matching TRBD1 (5 bases). Trimming left V 1 base short and J 2 bases short, with 8 bases between. In germline, CDR1 is MNHNS, CDR2 SASEGT. The CDR3 has 14 amino acids. CDR3 in DNA: TGTGCCAGCAGTGAAGTAACAGGACAAGAGACCCAGTACTTC. Protein: CASSEVTGQETQYF.

This clonotype has a handful of counts. V usage is TRBV6-1 and J usage is TRBJ1-1; D might be TRBD1 (5 bases). Germline assignment: CDR1 MNHNS and CDR2 SASEGT. The CDR3 runs 13 residues. V dropped 11 bases and J dropped 3 bases, with 16 bases sitting between them. The CDR3 DNA reads as TGTGCCGCCAACAGGCTATTGGACACTGAAGCTTTCTTT. Translation gives CAANRLLDTEAFF.

This clonotype is medium-sized within its sample. The chain joins TRBV11-2 to TRBJ1-6, with 12 bases aligning to TRBD1. The CDR3 consists of 16 residues. V trimming: 4 bases; J trimming: 8 bases; junction bases outside the gene matches: 6. CDR1 SGHAT and CDR2 FQNNGV come from the germline V gene. CDR3 amino acids: CASSSGTGGYYSPLHF. The CDR3 DNA reads as TGTGCCAGCAGCTCCGGGACAGGGGGCTACTATTCACCCCTCCACTTT.

This clonotype is labeled medium-sized (0.01 to 0.1%). This chain links TRBV7-9 with TRBJ1-5; no firm D call. Germline CDR1 reads SEHNR; CDR2 reads FQNEAQ (reference sequence). The V and J ends lost 5 bases and 0 bases respectively, with 8 bases between them. The CDR3 covers 14 residues. The CDR3, as DNA: TGTGCCAGCAGCCCTGCCTATAGCAATCAGCCCCAGCATTTT. Its translation: CASSPAYSNQPQHF.

For this clonotype: A much bigger clone sits one base away, suggesting this may be a read error. This chain uses TRBV7-6 with TRBJ1-1; TRBD1 is a possible D gene (6 bases). The V end was cut by 4 bases, the J end by 4 bases, with 22 bases between. Germline CDR1 and CDR2: SGHVS and FNYEAQ. The CDR3 has 17 amino acids. This CDR3 reads CASSSTRSTGAGTEAFF. In DNA form, the CDR3 reads TGTGCCAGCAGCTCAACTCGCTCGACAGGAGCAGGCACTGAAGCTTTCTTT. The complete variable domain, with remaining parts taken from reference TRBV7-6 and TRBJ1-1, reads GAGVSQSPRYKVTKRGQDVALRCDPISGHVSLYWYRQALGQGPEFLTYFNYEAQQDKSGLPNDRFSAERPEGSISTLTIQRTEQRDSAMYRCASSSTRSTGAGTEAFFGQGTRLTVV.

This clonotype rates as medium-sized (0.01 to 0.1%). The V call is TRBV7-2, the J call TRBJ2-1, with TRBD2 matching over 9 bases. The J call may not be correct, given that the DNA end is closer to TRBJ2-7. From germline, CDR1 is SGHTA and CDR2 FQGNSA. The CDR3 is 14 amino acids. CDR3 residues: CASSRTSDHNEQYF. The CDR3, as DNA: TGTGCCAGCAGCCGGACTAGCGACCACAATGAGCAGTACTTC.

The rearrangement joins TRBV6-6 to TRBJ2-3, with 11 bases matching TRBD2. The CDR3 loop spans 18 amino acids. V shed 5 bases, J shed 3 bases, and the junction held 13 bases outside the gene matches. Germline loops: CDR1 MNHNY, CDR2 SVGAGI (reference sequence). CDR3 sequence (DNA): TGTGCCAGCAGTGGAATCGGGACTAGCGGATTGATAACAGATACGCAGTATTTT. This gives the protein CASSGIGTSGLITDTQYF.

To note about this clonotype: The final CDR3 position lacks the conserved phenylalanine or tryptophan, pointing to a likely read error. The chain joins TRBV6-5 to TRBJ2-1; D gene uncertain. Trimming stripped 5 bases from V and 11 bases from J, with 19 bases between. The germline gives CDR1 MNHEY, CDR2 SVGAGI. This CDR3 contains 14 residues. Here the CDR3 DNA reads TGTGCCAGCAGTGATCGGTGGGCCAGCGTTAAGCAGTTCTTA. It translates to CASSDRWASVKQFL.